Listed here are 20 T cell receptor beta chains from one sample, sequenced in a study of CD8+CD57+ T cells in acquired aplastic anemia. CD8+CD57+ cell expansion had been shown by flow cytometry in patients chosen for sequencing. Profiling of TCR beta VDJ combinations and CDR3 sequences used genomic DNA as template. Each CDR3 protein is one row after TCRdb ran MiXCR on the reads. The data show around 290,000 distinct CDR3 sequences, with under 65% seen just once and 1.3% held by the top ten. The sequenced material came from sorted CD4+, CD8+, or CD8+CD57+ T cells (not recorded which) from PBMCs. These receptors all come from a human donor with aplastic anemia.

This clonotype was observed at least ten times. The rearrangement joins TRBV5-1 to TRBJ1-4, with D perhaps TRBD1 (5 bases). This CDR3 contains 14 residues. The V gene lost 1 base and the J gene lost 8 bases, with 12 bases spanning the gap. Germline V gene lookup returns CDR1 SGHRS and CDR2 YFSETQ. CDR3 bases: TGCGCCAGCAGCTTGTTTGGGGCAGGAGAAAAACTGTTTTTT. This encodes CASSLFGAGEKLFF.

The gene calls are TRBV15 and TRBJ1-2; 8 positions agree with TRBD1. V lost 2 bases to trimming and J lost 4 bases; unmatched junction nucleotides: 6. The length of the CDR3 is 15 residues. CDR1 and CDR2 from the germline V gene are LNHNV and YYDKDF (reference sequence). The CDR3 sequence is CATSRQGQDIYGYTF. The DNA for the CDR3 is TGTGCCACCAGCAGACAGGGACAGGATATCTATGGCTACACCTTC. Full variable domain (missing parts from reference TRBV15 and TRBJ1-2): DAMVIQNPRYQVTQFGKPVTLSCSQTLNHNVMYWYQQKSSQAPKLLFHYYDKDFNNEADTPDNFQSRRPNTSFCFLDIRSPGLGDTAMYLCATSRQGQDIYGYTFGSGTRLTVV.

The chain employs TRBV5-6 and TRBJ2-7; 10 bases align to TRBD2. The J segment lost 2 bases and the V segment lost 2 bases, leaving 7 bases of the junction unmatched. CDR3 size: 16 residues. CDR1 and CDR2 (germline): SGHDT, YYEEEE. The CDR3 coding sequence is TGTGCCAGCAGCTTAACCACTAGCGGGACCCCCTACGAGCAGTACTTC. As protein: CASSLTTSGTPYEQYF.

This clonotype was observed at least ten times. V and J are TRBV4-2 and TRBJ2-1; 8 bases align to TRBD2. The CDR3 has 15 residues. Germline lookup yields CDR1 LGHNA and CDR2 YNFKEQ. V lost 1 base, J lost 5 bases, and 4 bases stayed unmatched. The CDR3 sequence is CASSQAGGPNNEQFF. The CDR3 DNA reads as TGTGCCAGCAGCCAAGCGGGAGGGCCTAACAATGAGCAGTTCTTC.

This chain uses TRBV15 with TRBJ2-6; 11 bases match TRBD2. Germline V CDR1 and CDR2: LNHNV, YYDKDF (reference sequence). V was pared by 5 bases and J by 2 bases, with 8 bases of the junction left unmatched. The CDR3 contains 18 residues. CDR3 in amino acids: CATSGLTSGMTGANVLTF. CDR3 DNA: TGTGCCACCAGCGGCTTGACTAGCGGGATGACTGGGGCCAACGTCCTGACTTTC.

Details on this clonotype: One end of the junction varies from germline; a read error may be responsible. This chain joins TRBV10-3 and TRBJ1-2; 10 bases are a match to TRBD1. The CDR3 totals 15 residues. From germline, CDR1 is ENHRY and CDR2 SYGVKD. The chain's CDR3 is CASSVLRDRGYGYTF. The CDR3 bases are TGTGCCAGCAGTGTATTGAGGGACAGGGGCTATGGCTACACCTTC.

The rearrangement uses TRBV20-1 and TRBJ1-1; D not resolved. Trimming took 0 bases from V and 4 from J, leaving 12 bases between them. The CDR3 sequence is 14 residues long. The germline V gene has CDR1 DFQATT and CDR2 SNEGSKA (reference sequence). CDR3 residues: CSARDPFRGTEAFF. As DNA, the CDR3 is TGCAGTGCTAGAGATCCTTTTCGCGGCACTGAAGCTTTCTTT.

In DNA form, the CDR3 reads TGTGCCAGCAGACTTCTTTCGTCGGACAGGGGTAATTCACCCCTCCACTTT. Translation gives CASRLLSSDRGNSPLHF. The chain employs TRBV5-6 and TRBJ1-6; TRBD1 matches 9 bases. V was pared by 5 bases and J by 6 bases, with 12 bases of the junction left unmatched. Germline V gives CDR1 SGHDT, CDR2 YYEEEE. This CDR3 spans 17 amino acids.

V and J are TRBV25-1 and TRBJ1-6; D possibly corresponds to TRBD1 (5 bases). This CDR3 has 13 residues. Trimming left V 6 bases short and J 8 bases short, with 11 bases between. Germline CDR1 and CDR2: MGHDK and SYGVNS. CDR3 sequence (DNA): TGTGCCAGCAGGGGGACGGGCCATTCACCCCTCCACTTT. This sequence encodes CASRGTGHSPLHF.

This chain connects TRBV10-3 to TRBJ1-5; TRBD1 agrees at 7 bases. This CDR3 spans 13 amino acids. Germline CDR1 ENHRY, CDR2 SYGVKD. V dropped 6 bases and J dropped 3; count of bases not matched to a gene: 2. The DNA of the CDR3 is TGTGCCATCAGGGGGACAGCCAATCAGCCCCAGCATTTT. The encoded protein is CAIRGTANQPQHF.

This chain links TRBV29-1 with TRBJ2-3, with 8 positions matching TRBD1. The CDR3 extends over 14 amino acids. Germline CDR1 is SQVTM and CDR2 is ANQGSEA. V dropped 6 bases and J dropped 2; count of bases not matched to a gene: 7. The CDR3 reads CSVAGGLITDTQYF. CDR3 DNA: TGCAGCGTCGCAGGGGGCCTGATCACAGATACGCAGTATTTT.

V gene TRBV9 combines with J gene TRBJ2-5; 7 nucleotides match TRBD1. The V gene's germline CDR1 is SGDLS and CDR2 YYNGEE. The length of the CDR3 is 15 residues. With 5 bases clipped from V and 3 bases from J, the junction kept 10 bases outside the gene matches. Written as DNA, the CDR3 is TGTGCCAGCAGTGACCCGACAGGGAGCAAAGAGACCCAGTACTTC. It codes for CASSDPTGSKETQYF. The full variable domain, with the rest looked up from reference TRBV9 and TRBJ2-5, is DSGVTQTPKHLITATGQRVTLRCSPRSGDLSVYWYQQSLDQGLQFLIQYYNGEERAKGNILERFSAQQFPDLHSELNLSSLELGDSALYFCASSDPTGSKETQYFGPGTRLLVL.

The table lists this clonotype with many counts. The V and J genes are TRBV4-1 and TRBJ1-2, with TRBD1 matching 7 bases. This CDR3 is 16 amino acids long. CDR1 is MGHRA and CDR2 is YSYEKL in the germline V gene. After removal of 6 bases from V and 4 bases from J, the junction contained 14 bases not matched to a gene. The CDR3 nucleotides read TGCGCCAGCAGACCGGGACAGACTAACTCTGGCTATGGCTACACCTTC. Translated: CASRPGQTNSGYGYTF.

This clonotype was found many times. V usage is TRBV20-1 and J usage is TRBJ2-2, with D possibly being TRBD1 or TRBD2 (5 bases each). Germline CDR1 and CDR2: DFQATT and SNEGSKA (reference sequence). The CDR3 is made up of 16 amino acids. Trimming stripped 3 bases from V and 6 bases from J, with 20 bases between. Here the CDR3 DNA reads TGCAGTGCTAGGGACCGAAGGAGGCAAGGGGCCGGGGAGCTGTTTTTT. Translated, it gives CSARDRRRQGAGELFF.

On this clonotype itself: Its ends do not fully match the called genes, so a read error is possible. The chain carries TRBV10-2 and TRBJ2-7; D is perhaps TRBD2 (5 bases). The CDR3 consists of 15 residues. The germline CDR1 and CDR2 sequences are WSHSY and SAAADI. The CDR3 sequence is CTSSESRLASYEQYF. CDR3 sequence (DNA): TGCACCAGCAGTGAGTCCAGGCTAGCATCATACGAGCAGTACTTC.

The J gene is TRBJ1-1, the V gene TRBV20-1, with D possibly matching TRBD1 (5 bases). This CDR3 has 15 amino acids. CDR1 and CDR2 from the germline V gene are DFQATT and SNEGSKA (reference sequence). V gave up 0 bases and J gave up 1 base, with 12 bases separating them. CDR3 nucleotides: TGCAGTGCTAGAGATCCGGAGGGACCGAACACTGAAGCTTTCTTT. Translating it yields CSARDPEGPNTEAFF.

In this sample, this clonotype turned up many times. The chain uses TRBV12-3 or TRBV12-4 and TRBJ1-2; D unclear. Between the trimmed V and J ends, which lost 3 bases and 3 bases, there was a span of 5 bases. This CDR3 region has 12 residues. CDR3 loop: CASSLSDYGYTF. CDR3 DNA: TGTGCCAGCAGTTTGTCAGACTATGGCTACACCTTC.

The count of this clonotype is one. V is TRBV6-5 and J is TRBJ2-1, with TRBD2 matching over 11 bases. CDR1 and CDR2 (germline): MNHEY, SVGAGI. CDR3 size: 15 residues. J lost 6 bases, V lost 6 bases, and 7 bases had no gene match. The CDR3 sequence is CASRATGTSGNEQFF. DNA for the CDR3: TGTGCCAGCAGAGCGACCGGGACTAGCGGCAATGAGCAGTTCTTC.

This clonotype was detected ten times or more. V is TRBV12-3 or TRBV12-4 and J is TRBJ2-7, with a tentative D call TRBD2 (7 bases). The CDR3 runs to 16 residues. Trimming left V 3 bases short and J 2 bases short, with 17 bases between. The CDR3 loop is CASSFLGGGFTYEQYF. The CDR3 DNA reads as TGTGCCAGCAGTTTCCTAGGGGGGGGTTTTACCTACGAGCAGTACTTC.

V is TRBV5-4 and J is TRBJ2-3; D might be TRBD1 or TRBD2, each matching 5 bases. V dropped 10 bases and J dropped 11 bases, with 26 bases sitting between them. Germline loops: CDR1 SGHNT, CDR2 YYREEE (reference sequence). This CDR3 contains 14 residues. The CDR3 spells CASSGGSSYNEQYF. In DNA form, the CDR3 reads TGTGCCTCCTCTGGGGGAAGCTCCTACAATGAGCAGTATTTT.